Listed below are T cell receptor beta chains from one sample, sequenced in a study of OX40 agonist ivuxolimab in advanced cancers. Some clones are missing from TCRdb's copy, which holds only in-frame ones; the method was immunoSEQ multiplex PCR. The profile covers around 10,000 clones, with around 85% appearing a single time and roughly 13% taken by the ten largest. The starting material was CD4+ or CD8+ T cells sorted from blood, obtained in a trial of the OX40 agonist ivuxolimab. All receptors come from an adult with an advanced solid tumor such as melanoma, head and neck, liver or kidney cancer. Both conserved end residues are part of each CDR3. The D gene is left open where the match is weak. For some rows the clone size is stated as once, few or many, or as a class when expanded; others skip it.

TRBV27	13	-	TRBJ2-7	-	CASSLAPRGEQYF	TGTGCCAGCAGTTTGGCTCCGCGGGGCGAGCAGTACTTC
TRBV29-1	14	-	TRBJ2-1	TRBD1	CSGRGQGAVDEQFF	TGCAGCGGCCGGGGACAGGGGGCGGTGGATGAGCAGTTCTTC
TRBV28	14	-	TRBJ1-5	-	CASTRDYSNQPQHF	TGTGCCAGCACTAGGGACTATAGCAATCAGCCCCAGCATTTT
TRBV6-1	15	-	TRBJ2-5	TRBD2	CASSTGTRGQETQYF	TGTGCCAGCAGTACCGGGACTAGAGGCCAAGAGACCCAGTACTTC
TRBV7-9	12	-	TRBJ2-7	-	CASSGGAYEQYF	TGTGCCAGCAGCGGGGGCGCGTACGAGCAGTACTTC
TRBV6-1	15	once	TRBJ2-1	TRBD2	CASSQLAGGLNEQFF	TGTGCCAGCAGCCAACTAGCGGGGGGGCTGAATGAGCAGTTCTTC
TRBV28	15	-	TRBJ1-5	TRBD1	CASSLTGGPNQPQHF	TGTGCCAGCAGCTTGACAGGGGGCCCCAATCAGCCCCAGCATTTT
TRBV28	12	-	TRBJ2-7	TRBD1	CASSTGQAEQYF	TGTGCCAGCAGTACGGGACAGGCTGAGCAGTACTTC
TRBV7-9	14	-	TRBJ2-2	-	CASSDLFGAGELFF	TGTGCCAGCAGCGATCTTTTTGGGGCCGGGGAGCTGTTTTTT
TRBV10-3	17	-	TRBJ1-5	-	CAIINGGRSRTHQPQHF	TGTGCCATCATAAATGGGGGCAGGAGCCGTACCCATCAGCCCCAGCATTTT
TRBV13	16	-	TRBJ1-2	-	CASSLMALGGRGGYTF	TGTGCCAGCAGCTTAATGGCCCTTGGGGGTCGAGGGGGCTACACCTTC
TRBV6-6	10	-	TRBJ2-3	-	CASGEDTQYF	TGTGCCAGCGGGGAAGATACGCAGTATTTT
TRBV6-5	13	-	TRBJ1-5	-	CASSFFKGQPQHF	TGTGCCAGCAGCTTCTTTAAAGGTCAGCCCCAGCATTTT
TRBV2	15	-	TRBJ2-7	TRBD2	CASSEWAGEGYEQYF	TGTGCCAGCAGTGAATGGGCGGGGGAGGGCTACGAGCAGTACTTC
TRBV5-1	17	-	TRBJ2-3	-	CASSPKGPQASTDTQYF	TGCGCCAGCAGCCCTAAGGGGCCTCAGGCGAGCACAGATACGCAGTATTTT
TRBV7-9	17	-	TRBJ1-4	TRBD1	CASSSSRGTAINEKLFF	TGTGCCAGCAGCTCAAGCAGAGGGACAGCGATTAATGAAAAACTGTTTTTT
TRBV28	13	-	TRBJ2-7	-	CASRLQSSYEQYF	TGTGCCAGCAGACTACAGAGCTCCTACGAGCAGTACTTC
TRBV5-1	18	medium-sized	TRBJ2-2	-	CASTPQGVTPGNTGELFF	TGCGCCAGCACTCCCCAGGGAGTAACGCCGGGAAACACCGGGGAGCTGTTTTTT
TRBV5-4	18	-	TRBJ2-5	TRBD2	CASSLVVGLADFQETQYF	TGTGCCAGCAGCTTGGTGGTAGGACTAGCGGATTTCCAAGAGACCCAGTACTTC
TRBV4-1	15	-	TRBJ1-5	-	CASSQDLTDNQPQHF	TGCGCCAGCAGCCAAGACCTGACCGATAATCAGCCCCAGCATTTT
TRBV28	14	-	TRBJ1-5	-	CASSLMASNQPQHF	TGTGCCAGCAGTTTAATGGCTAGCAATCAGCCCCAGCATTTT
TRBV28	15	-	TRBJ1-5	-	CASRRRGVSNQPQHF	TGTGCCAGCAGACGACGGGGAGTTAGCAATCAGCCCCAGCATTTT
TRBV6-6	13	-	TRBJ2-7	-	CASNGGPSYEQYF	TGTGCCAGCAACGGGGGGCCTTCCTACGAGCAGTACTTC
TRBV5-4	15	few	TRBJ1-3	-	CASSLGGVSGNTIYF	TGTGCCAGCAGCTTAGGGGGGGTCTCTGGAAACACCATATATTTT
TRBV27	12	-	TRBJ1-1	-	CASSPRGGEAFF	TGTGCCAGCAGTCCACGAGGGGGTGAAGCTTTCTTT
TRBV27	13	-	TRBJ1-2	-	CASSGGPNYGYTF	TGTGCCAGCAGTGGGGGCCCTAACTATGGCTACACCTTC
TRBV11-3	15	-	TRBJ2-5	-	CASSSLQAIGGTQYF	TGTGCCAGCAGCTCTTTACAGGCTATCGGGGGGACCCAGTACTTC
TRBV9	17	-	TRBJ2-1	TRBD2	CASSVGGSGGSYNEQFF	TGTGCCAGCAGCGTAGGCGGTAGCGGGGGGTCCTACAATGAGCAGTTCTTC
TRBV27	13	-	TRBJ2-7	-	CASSLGAHYEQYF	TGTGCCAGCAGTTTAGGTGCACACTACGAGCAGTACTTC
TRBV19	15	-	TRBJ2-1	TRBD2	CASSIGTRGAHEQFF	TGTGCCAGTAGTATAGGGACTAGAGGGGCACATGAGCAGTTCTTC
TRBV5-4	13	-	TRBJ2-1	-	CASRPDSYNEQFF	TGTGCCAGCAGACCCGACTCTTACAATGAGCAGTTCTTC
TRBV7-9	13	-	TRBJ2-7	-	CASSLAGAYEQYF	TGTGCCAGCAGCTTAGCGGGGGCCTACGAGCAGTACTTC
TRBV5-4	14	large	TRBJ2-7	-	CASSFFQGSYEQYF	TGTGCCAGCAGCTTTTTCCAGGGGTCCTACGAGCAGTACTTC
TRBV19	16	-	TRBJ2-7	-	CASSTIWDTGYYEQYF	TGTGCCAGTAGTACCATATGGGACACCGGCTACTACGAGCAGTACTTC
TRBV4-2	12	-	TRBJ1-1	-	CASRIQGTEAFF	TGTGCCAGCAGAATCCAGGGGACTGAAGCTTTCTTT
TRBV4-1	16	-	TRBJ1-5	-	CASSLMGDISNQPQHF	TGCGCCAGCAGCCTCATGGGGGATATTAGCAATCAGCCCCAGCATTTT
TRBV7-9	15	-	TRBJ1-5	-	CASSLAQGGNQPQHF	TGTGCCAGCAGCTTAGCACAGGGTGGCAATCAGCCCCAGCATTTT
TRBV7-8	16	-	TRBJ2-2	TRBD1	CASSLGDRVGTGELFF	TGTGCCAGCAGCTTAGGCGACAGGGTAGGCACCGGGGAGCTGTTTTTT
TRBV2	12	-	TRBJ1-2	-	CASSEQGDGYTF	TGTGCCAGCAGTGAACAGGGCGATGGCTACACCTTC
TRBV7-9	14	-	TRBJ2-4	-	CASSDAIAKNIQYF	TGTGCCAGCAGCGACGCAATAGCCAAAAACATTCAGTACTTC
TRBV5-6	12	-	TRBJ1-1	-	CASSLWSREAFF	TGTGCCAGCAGCTTGTGGAGCCGCGAAGCTTTCTTT
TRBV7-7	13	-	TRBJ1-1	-	CASSLKRDTEAFF	TGTGCCAGCAGTCTCAAAAGGGATACTGAAGCTTTCTTT
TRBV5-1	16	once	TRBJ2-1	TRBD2	CASSHSSGGTYNEQFF	TGCGCCAGCAGCCACTCTAGCGGGGGAACCTACAATGAGCAGTTCTTC
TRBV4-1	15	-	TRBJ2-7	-	CASSQDFPGPYEQYF	TGCGCCAGCAGCCAAGATTTTCCAGGCCCCTACGAGCAGTACTTC
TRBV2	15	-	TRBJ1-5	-	CASSHRDGLGQPQHF	TGTGCCAGCAGTCACAGGGACGGCTTGGGTCAGCCCCAGCATTTT
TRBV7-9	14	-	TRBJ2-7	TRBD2	CASSLVAGGYEQYF	TGTGCCAGCAGCTTAGTGGCGGGGGGGTACGAGCAGTACTTC
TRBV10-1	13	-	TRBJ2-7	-	CASSRDGPYEQYF	TGCGCCAGCAGCAGGGACGGACCCTACGAGCAGTACTTC